This TCR beta chain derives from a study of control samples from healthy donors and cancer patients. This table comes from immunoSEQ multiplex PCR, and its TCRdb copy is limited to in-frame clones, with some not included. The table has tens of thousands of clones, about 92% seen once. CDR1 is MNHEY and CDR2 is SMNVEV in the germline V gene (reference sequence). CDR3 length equals 14 residues. Trimming at V came to 0 bases and at J to 9 bases, leaving 2 bases not matched to a gene. This clonotype was obtained from a young woman in good health. Sequenced: blood. V and J are TRBV27 and TRBJ2-1, with TRBD2 matching over 10 bases. The DNA for the CDR3 is TGTGCCAGCAGTTTATCCAGCGGGGGGGCTGAGCAGTTCTTC. Protein: CASSLSSGGAEQFF.